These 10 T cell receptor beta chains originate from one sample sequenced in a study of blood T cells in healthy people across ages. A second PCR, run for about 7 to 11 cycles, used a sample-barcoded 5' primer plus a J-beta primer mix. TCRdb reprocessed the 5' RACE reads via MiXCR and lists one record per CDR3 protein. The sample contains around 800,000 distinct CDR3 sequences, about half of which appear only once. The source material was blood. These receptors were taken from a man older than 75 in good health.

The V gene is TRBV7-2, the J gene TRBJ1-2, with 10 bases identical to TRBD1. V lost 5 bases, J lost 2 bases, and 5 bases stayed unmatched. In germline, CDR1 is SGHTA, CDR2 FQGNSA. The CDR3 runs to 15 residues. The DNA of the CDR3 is TGTGCCAGCAGCCCCGGGGACAGGGGAAACTATGGCTACACCTTC. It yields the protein CASSPGDRGNYGYTF.

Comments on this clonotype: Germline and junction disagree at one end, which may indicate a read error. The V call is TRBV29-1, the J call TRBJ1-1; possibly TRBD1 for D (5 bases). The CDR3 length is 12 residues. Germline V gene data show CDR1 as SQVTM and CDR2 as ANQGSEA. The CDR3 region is CSGGHPRTGAFF. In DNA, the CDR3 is TGCAGCGGCGGACACCCGAGGACTGGAGCTTTCTTT.

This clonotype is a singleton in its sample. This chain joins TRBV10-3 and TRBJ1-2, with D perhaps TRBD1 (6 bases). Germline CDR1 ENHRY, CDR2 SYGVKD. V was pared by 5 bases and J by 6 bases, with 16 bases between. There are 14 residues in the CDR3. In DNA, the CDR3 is TGTGCCATCAGTTTAGCAGGGGCTGTTAATGGCTACACCTTC. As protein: CAISLAGAVNGYTF.

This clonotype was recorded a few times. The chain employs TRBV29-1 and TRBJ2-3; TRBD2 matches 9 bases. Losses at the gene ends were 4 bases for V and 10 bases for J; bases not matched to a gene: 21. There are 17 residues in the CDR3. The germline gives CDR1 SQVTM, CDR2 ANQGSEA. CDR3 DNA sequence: TGCAGCGTTGCCCCGAGCGGGGGGCGAATCCCAGTTAGGGCGCAGTATTTT. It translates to CSVAPSGGRIPVRAQYF.

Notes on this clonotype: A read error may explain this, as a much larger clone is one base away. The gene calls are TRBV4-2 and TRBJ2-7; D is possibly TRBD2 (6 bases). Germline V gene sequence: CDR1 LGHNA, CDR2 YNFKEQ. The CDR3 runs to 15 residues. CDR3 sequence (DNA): TGTGCCAGCAGCCAAGATAAATTCGGAGGGAACGAGCTGTACTTC. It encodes CASSQDKFGGNELYF.

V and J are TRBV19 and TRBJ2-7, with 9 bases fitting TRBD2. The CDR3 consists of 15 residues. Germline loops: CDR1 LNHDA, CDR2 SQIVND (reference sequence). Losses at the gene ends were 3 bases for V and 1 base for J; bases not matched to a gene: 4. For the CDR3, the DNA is TGTGCCAGTAGTATCCGGCTAGCGGGATCCTACGAGCAGTACTTC. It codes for CASSIRLAGSYEQYF.

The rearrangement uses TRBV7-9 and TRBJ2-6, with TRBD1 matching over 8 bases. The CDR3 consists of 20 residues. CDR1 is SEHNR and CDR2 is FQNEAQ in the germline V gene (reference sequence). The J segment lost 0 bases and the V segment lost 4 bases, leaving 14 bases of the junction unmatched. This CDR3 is CASSSEGTGLGSSGANVLTF. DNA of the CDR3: TGTGCCAGCAGCTCCGAGGGGACAGGCCTAGGCAGCTCTGGGGCCAACGTCCTGACTTTC.

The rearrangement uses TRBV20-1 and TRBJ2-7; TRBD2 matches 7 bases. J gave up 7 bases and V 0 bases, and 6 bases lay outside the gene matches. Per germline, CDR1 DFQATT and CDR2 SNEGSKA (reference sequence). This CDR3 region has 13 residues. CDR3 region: CSAREGRAGEQYF. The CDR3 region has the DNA TGCAGTGCTAGAGAGGGGAGGGCGGGGGAGCAGTACTTC.

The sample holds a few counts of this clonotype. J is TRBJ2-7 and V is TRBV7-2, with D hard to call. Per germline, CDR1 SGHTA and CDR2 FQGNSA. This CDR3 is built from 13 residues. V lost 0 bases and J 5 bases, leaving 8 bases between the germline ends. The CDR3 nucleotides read TGTGCCAGCAGCTTAGCTAGCCAGCACGAGCAGTACTTC. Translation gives CASSLASQHEQYF. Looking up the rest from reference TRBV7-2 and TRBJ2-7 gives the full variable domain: GAGVSQSPSNKVTEKGKDVELRCDPISGHTALYWYRQSLGQGLEFLIYFQGNSAPDKSGLPSDRFSAERTGGSVSTLTIQRTQQEDSAVYLCASSLASQHEQYFGPGTRLTVT.

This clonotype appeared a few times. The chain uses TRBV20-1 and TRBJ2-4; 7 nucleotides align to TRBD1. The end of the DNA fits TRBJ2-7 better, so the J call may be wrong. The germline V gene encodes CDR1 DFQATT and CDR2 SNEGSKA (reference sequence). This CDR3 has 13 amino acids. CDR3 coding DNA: TGCAGTGCCCACCGGGACAGCCTATACGAGCAGTACTTC. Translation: CSAHRDSLYEQYF.